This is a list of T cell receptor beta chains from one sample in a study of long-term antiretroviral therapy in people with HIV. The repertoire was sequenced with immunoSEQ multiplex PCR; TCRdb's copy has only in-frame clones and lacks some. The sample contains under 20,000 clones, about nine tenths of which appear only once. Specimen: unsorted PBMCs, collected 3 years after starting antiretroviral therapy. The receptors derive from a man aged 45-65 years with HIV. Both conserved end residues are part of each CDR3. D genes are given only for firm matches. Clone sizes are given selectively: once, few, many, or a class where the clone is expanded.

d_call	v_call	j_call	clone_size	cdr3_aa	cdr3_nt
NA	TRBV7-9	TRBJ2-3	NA	CASSLAPGGKTDTQYF	TGTGCCAGCAGCTTAGCGCCTGGGGGCAAAACAGATACGCAGTATTTT
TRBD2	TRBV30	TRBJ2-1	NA	CAWEVGGLAGYNEQFF	TGTGCCTGGGAGGTGGGAGGACTAGCGGGGTACAATGAGCAGTTCTTC
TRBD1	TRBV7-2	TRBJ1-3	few	CASSPDRAGNTIYF	TGTGCCAGCAGCCCTGACAGGGCTGGAAACACCATATATTTT
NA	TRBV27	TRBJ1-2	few	CASSDSGTVGYTF	TGTGCCAGCAGTGACTCCGGGACCGTGGGCTACACCTTC
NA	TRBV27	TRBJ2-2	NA	CASSQGGQNTGELFF	TGTGCCAGCAGTCAGGGGGGACAGAACACCGGGGAGCTGTTTTTT
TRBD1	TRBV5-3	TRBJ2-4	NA	CARRPTGARGIQYF	TGTGCCAGAAGGCCGACAGGGGCTAGGGGCATTCAGTACTTC
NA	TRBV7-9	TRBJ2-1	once	CASSPPDREYNEQFF	TGTGCCAGCAGCCCACCGGACAGAGAGTACAATGAGCAGTTCTTC
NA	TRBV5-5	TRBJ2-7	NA	CASSVPQESYEQYF	TGTGCCAGCAGCGTCCCACAGGAGTCCTACGAGCAGTACTTC
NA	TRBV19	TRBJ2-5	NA	CASSIPGRGGETQYF	TGTGCCAGTAGTATACCCGGCCGGGGAGGAGAGACCCAGTACTTC
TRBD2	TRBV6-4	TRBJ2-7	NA	CASSDAGGAEQYF	TGTGCCAGCAGTGACGCGGGGGGGGCCGAGCAGTACTTC
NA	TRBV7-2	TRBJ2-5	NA	CASSVYRRAQETQYF	TGTGCCAGCAGCGTATACAGACGGGCCCAAGAGACCCAGTACTTC
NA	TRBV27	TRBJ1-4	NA	CASSQQGGATNEKLFF	TGTGCCAGCAGTCAACAGGGCGGGGCAACTAATGAAAAACTGTTTTTT
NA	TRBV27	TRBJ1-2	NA	CASRTLGGALPNYGYTF	TGTGCCAGCAGAACCCTCGGGGGCGCGTTACCTAACTATGGCTACACCTTC
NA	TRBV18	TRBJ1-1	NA	CASSPSGNTEAFF	TGTGCCAGCTCACCATCAGGCAACACTGAAGCTTTCTTT
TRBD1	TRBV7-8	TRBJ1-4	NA	CASSRQGAATNEKLFF	TGTGCCAGCAGTCGACAGGGGGCAGCAACTAATGAAAAACTGTTTTTT
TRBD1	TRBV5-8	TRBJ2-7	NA	CASSSDSTGDEQYF	TGTGCCAGCAGCTCAGATTCCACAGGGGACGAGCAGTACTTC
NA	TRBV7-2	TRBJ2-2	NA	CASSGNTGELFF	TGTGCCAGCAGCGGGAACACCGGGGAGCTGTTTTTT
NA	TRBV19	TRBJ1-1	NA	CASSPGGVSTEAFF	TGTGCCAGTAGTCCGGGGGGGGTGAGCACTGAAGCTTTCTTT
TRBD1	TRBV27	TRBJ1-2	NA	CASSLGQGALYGYTF	TGTGCCAGCAGTTTAGGACAGGGGGCTTTGTATGGCTACACCTTC
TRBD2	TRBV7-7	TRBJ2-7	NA	CASSRTSDSYEQYF	TGTGCCAGCAGCAGGACTAGCGACTCCTACGAGCAGTACTTC
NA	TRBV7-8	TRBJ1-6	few	CASSLRSGSPLHF	TGTGCCAGCAGCTTACGTTCAGGGTCACCCCTCCACTTT
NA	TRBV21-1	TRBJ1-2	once	CASSKGRLGLFSNYGYTF	TGTGCCAGCAGCAAAGGGAGGCTGGGGCTGTTCTCTAACTATGGCTACACCTTC
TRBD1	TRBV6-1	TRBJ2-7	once	CASREQGQSYEQYF	TGTGCCAGCAGGGAACAGGGGCAATCCTACGAGCAGTACTTC
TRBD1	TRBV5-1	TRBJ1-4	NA	CASSTPTGGEEKLFF	TGCGCCAGCAGCACTCCGACAGGGGGTGAAGAAAAACTGTTTTTT
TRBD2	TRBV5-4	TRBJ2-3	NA	CASSLTSGGTDTQYF	TGTGCCAGCAGCTTGACTAGCGGGGGGACAGATACGCAGTATTTT
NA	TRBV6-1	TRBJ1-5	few	CASSHKDNNQPQHF	TGTGCCAGCAGTCACAAGGACAACAATCAGCCCCAGCATTTT
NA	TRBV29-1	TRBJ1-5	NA	CSVEIGINQPQHF	TGCAGCGTTGAAATAGGAATCAATCAGCCCCAGCATTTT
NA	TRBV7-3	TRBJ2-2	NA	CASSLTNTGELFF	TGTGCCAGCAGCTTAACGAACACCGGGGAGCTGTTTTTT
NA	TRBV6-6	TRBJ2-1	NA	CASTNFRLTFF	TGTGCCAGCACAAACTTCAGGTTGACGTTCTTC
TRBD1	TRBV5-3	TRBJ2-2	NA	CARSPDRGRTGELFF	TGTGCCAGAAGCCCGGACAGGGGGCGAACCGGGGAGCTGTTTTTT
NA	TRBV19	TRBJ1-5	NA	CASSMKNSNQPQHF	TGTGCCAGTAGTATGAAAAATAGCAATCAGCCCCAGCATTTT
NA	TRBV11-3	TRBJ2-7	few	CASSSRLGGEQYF	TGTGCCAGCAGCTCGCGACTGGGGGGCGAGCAGTACTTC
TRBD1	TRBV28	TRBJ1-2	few	CASSSRTGNGYTF	TGTGCCAGCAGTTCCCGGACAGGGAATGGCTACACCTTC
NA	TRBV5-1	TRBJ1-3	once	CASSLAIDGNTIYF	TGCGCCAGCAGCTTGGCCATTGATGGAAACACCATATATTTT
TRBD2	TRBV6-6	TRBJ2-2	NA	CASSYRGVNTGELFF	TGTGCCAGCAGTTACCGGGGGGTGAATACCGGGGAGCTGTTTTTT
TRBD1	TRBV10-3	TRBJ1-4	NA	CAISEGTGREKLFF	TGTGCCATCAGTGAGGGGACAGGGCGTGAAAAACTGTTTTTT
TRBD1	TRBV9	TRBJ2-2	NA	CASRQAGTGEVGELFF	TGTGCCAGCAGACAGGCAGGGACAGGGGAAGTCGGGGAGCTGTTTTTT
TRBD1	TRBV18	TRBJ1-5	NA	CASRGDSENQPQHF	TGTGCCAGCCGGGGGGACAGCGAAAACCAGCCCCAGCATTTT
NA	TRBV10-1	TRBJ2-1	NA	CASSTRDSFGDEQFF	TGCGCCAGCAGTACCCGGGACTCCTTCGGCGATGAGCAGTTCTTC
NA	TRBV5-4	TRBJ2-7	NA	CASSSGIRPYEQYF	TGTGCCAGCAGCTCCGGCATACGACCTTACGAGCAGTACTTC
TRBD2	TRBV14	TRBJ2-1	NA	CASSPGTSGGAGGINEQFF	TGTGCCAGCAGCCCCGGGACTAGCGGGGGGGCGGGCGGGATAAATGAGCAGTTCTTC
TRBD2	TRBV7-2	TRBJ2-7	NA	CASSPSGGSSYEQYF	TGTGCCAGCAGTCCTAGCGGGGGGTCATCCTACGAGCAGTACTTC
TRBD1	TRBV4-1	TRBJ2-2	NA	CASSQGTGNTGELFF	TGCGCCAGCAGCCAAGGGACAGGTAACACCGGGGAGCTGTTTTTT
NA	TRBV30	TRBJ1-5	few	CAWGSKLRNQPQHF	TGTGCCTGGGGTTCGAAGCTTCGCAATCAGCCCCAGCATTTT
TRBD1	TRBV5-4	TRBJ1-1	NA	CASRGGGMNTEAFF	TGTGCCAGCAGGGGAGGGGGCATGAACACTGAAGCTTTCTTT
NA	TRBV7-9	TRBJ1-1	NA	CASSLDDSGRNTEAFF	TGTGCCAGCAGCTTAGATGACAGTGGAAGGAACACTGAAGCTTTCTTT
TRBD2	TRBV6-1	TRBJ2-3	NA	CASSDGGSGTDTQYF	TGTGCCAGCAGTGACGGGGGGTCGGGCACAGATACGCAGTATTTT
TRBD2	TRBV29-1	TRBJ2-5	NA	CSVVLAGGKETQYF	TGCAGCGTTGTTCTAGCGGGCGGGAAAGAGACCCAGTACTTC
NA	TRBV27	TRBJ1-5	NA	CASSTLDGSNQPQHF	TGTGCCAGCAGTACCCTGGACGGTAGCAATCAGCCCCAGCATTTT
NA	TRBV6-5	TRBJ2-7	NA	CASSYWEAYEQYF	TGTGCCAGCAGTTACTGGGAAGCCTACGAGCAGTACTTC
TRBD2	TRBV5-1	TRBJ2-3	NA	CASSLGAGGTDTQYF	TGCGCCAGCAGCTTGGGAGCGGGGGGCACAGATACGCAGTATTTT
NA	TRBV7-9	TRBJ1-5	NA	CASSLGGVNQPQHF	TGTGCCAGCAGCTTAGGCGGGGTAAATCAGCCCCAGCATTTT
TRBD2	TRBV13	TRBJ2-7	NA	CASSSFSGGGYEQYF	TGTGCCAGCAGCTCCTTTAGCGGGGGGGGCTACGAGCAGTACTTC
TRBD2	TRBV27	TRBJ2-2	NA	CASSSPGTSDTGELFF	TGTGCCAGCAGTTCCCCCGGGACTAGTGACACCGGGGAGCTGTTTTTT
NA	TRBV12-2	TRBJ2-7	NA	CASRLAFGSAYEQYF	TGTGCAAGTCGCTTAGCGTTCGGCAGTGCCTACGAGCAGTACTTC
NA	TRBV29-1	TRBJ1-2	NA	CSAYDPTNREGGYTF	TGCAGCGCATATGACCCAACAAACAGGGAGGGAGGCTACACCTTC
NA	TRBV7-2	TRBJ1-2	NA	CASSFGQNYGYTF	TGTGCCAGCAGCTTCGGTCAAAACTATGGCTACACCTTC
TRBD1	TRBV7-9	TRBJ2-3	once	CASSPTGGGGVTDTQYF	TGTGCCAGCAGCCCAACAGGGGGTGGAGGGGTCACAGATACGCAGTATTTT
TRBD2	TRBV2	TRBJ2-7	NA	CASSEATSGGTYEQYF	TGTGCCAGCAGTGAAGCTACTAGCGGGGGCACCTACGAGCAGTACTTC
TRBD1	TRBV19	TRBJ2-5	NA	CASSISGQGAFETQYF	TGTGCCAGTAGTATTTCGGGACAGGGGGCCTTTGAGACCCAGTACTTC